This TCR beta chain was found in a study of metastatic and nonmetastatic thyroid tumors. TCRdb used MiXCR to call clones anew from the PCR reads. The data hold 53,000 or so clones, with 20% to 25% observed a single time. Thyroid surgery had not been preceded by any treatment in any patient. Trimming took off 5 bases at V and 2 bases at J, with 13 bases between the two ends. Germline V CDR1 and CDR2: GTSNPN, SVGIG (reference sequence). This CDR3 region has 13 residues. This clone came up many times. The sample holds other DNA sequences that translate to the same CDR3. This receptor was taken from a female donor with papillary thyroid cancer or a benign thyroid nodule (not recorded which). Some clones in this sample may be carry-over from other donors' samples. The chain recombines TRBV30 with TRBJ2-7; either TRBD1 or TRBD2 may supply D (6 bases each). The sequenced material came from blood. For the CDR3, the DNA is TGTGCCTGGGAAGGGGGAGGACCCTACGAGCAGTACTTC. It encodes CAWEGGGPYEQYF.